The rows below give T cell receptor beta chains drawn from one sample of a study of blood T cells in healthy people across ages. From the 5' RACE reads, TCRdb called clonotypes with MiXCR, one entry per CDR3 protein. The sample contains about 1,800,000 distinct CDR3 sequences, 25% to 30% of which appear only once. Material for sequencing was blood. All receptors derive from a woman aged 25 to 39 in good health. Each CDR3 is given with its conserved first and last residue. The D gene is left open where the match is weak. Size is omitted from some rows. Given values are once, few, many or a class for expanded clones.

abundance | d_gene | j_gene | v_gene | CDR3aa | CDR3nt
- | - | TRBJ2-7 | TRBV10-3 | CAISPGVEAYEQYF | TGTGCCATCAGTCCAGGGGTTGAGGCCTACGAGCAGTACTTC
few | TRBD1 | TRBJ2-7 | TRBV5-1 | CASSGSPDRGYEQYF | TGCGCCAGCAGCGGGAGTCCGGACAGGGGCTACGAGCAGTACTTC
- | - | TRBJ1-5 | TRBV12-3/TRBV12-4 | CAGTLGGAQPQHF | TGTGCCGGCACCTTGGGGGGGGCACAGCCCCAGCATTTT
- | TRBD1 | TRBJ2-2 | TRBV2 | CASRQGIITGELFF | TGTGCCAGCAGACAGGGGATAATCACCGGGGAGCTGTTTTTT
many | - | TRBJ2-7 | TRBV4-1 | CASSLQYSQDNYEQYF | TGCGCCAGCAGCCTCCAATATTCACAGGACAACTACGAGCAGTACTTC
- | - | TRBJ1-2 | TRBV7-2 | CASSLGPDIEDYGYTF | TGTGCCAGCAGCTTGGGACCGGATATAGAAGACTATGGCTACACCTTC
few | - | TRBJ2-7 | TRBV25-1 | CASSSRSGTNEQYF | TGTGCCAGCAGTTCTCGCTCCGGTACAAACGAGCAGTACTTC
- | TRBD2 | TRBJ2-1 | TRBV7-2 | CASSLGVAGWFF | TGTGCCAGCAGCTTAGGGGTAGCGGGGTGGTTCTTC
many | - | TRBJ1-2 | TRBV20-1 | CSARPPQGRKDYGYTF | TGCAGTGCTAGACCGCCGCAGGGTAGGAAGGACTATGGCTACACCTTC
- | - | TRBJ2-1 | TRBV13 | CASSLRTLYNEQFF | TGTGCCAGCAGCTTAAGGACTCTTTACAATGAGCAGTTCTTC
- | TRBD1 | TRBJ1-2 | TRBV10-2 | CASSDGQGSYGYTF | TGCGCCAGCAGTGATGGACAGGGGAGCTATGGCTACACCTTC
once | TRBD2 | TRBJ2-3 | TRBV9 | CASSAGGVGSDTQYF | TGTGCCAGCAGCGCCGGGGGGGTGGGGTCAGATACGCAGTATTTT
many | - | TRBJ1-5 | TRBV4-3 | CASSQSGNQPQHF | TGTGCCAGCAGCCAAAGTGGGAATCAGCCCCAGCATTTT
- | - | TRBJ2-5 | TRBV20-1 | CSASLAGARETQYF | TGCAGTGCTAGTTTGGCGGGCGCCCGGGAGACCCAGTACTTC
few | TRBD2 | TRBJ2-2 | TRBV4-3 | CASSQGRGRGRTGELFF | TGCGCCAGCAGCCAAGGACGGGGGAGGGGACGTACCGGGGAGCTGTTTTTT
few | - | TRBJ1-4 | TRBV7-2 | CASSRASGEKLFF | TGTGCCAGCAGCAGGGCGAGTGGTGAAAAACTGTTTTTT
few | TRBD2 | TRBJ2-7 | TRBV20-1 | CSARGRASGSYEQYF | TGCAGTGCTAGAGGCAGGGCTAGCGGGAGCTACGAGCAGTACTTC
- | - | TRBJ2-2 | TRBV6-1 | CAGPHPTEYTGELFF | TGTGCCGGACCCCACCCGACGGAATACACCGGGGAGCTGTTTTTT
- | TRBD1 | TRBJ2-7 | TRBV28 | CASLSGQGLRRGISYEQYF | TGTGCCAGCTTGTCGGGACAGGGGCTTCGGAGGGGGATCTCCTACGAGCAGTACTTC
- | TRBD2 | TRBJ2-5 | TRBV7-2 | CASSSEAGGETQYF | TGTGCCAGCAGCTCAGAAGCGGGAGGGGAGACCCAGTACTTC
- | - | TRBJ2-2 | TRBV2 | CASGLTTVGPGELFF | TGTGCCAGCGGCTTGACGACTGTGGGTCCCGGGGAGCTGTTTTTT
few | - | TRBJ2-1 | TRBV9 | CASSLNWGCDEQFF | TGTGCCAGCAGCTTAAATTGGGGGTGTGATGAGCAGTTCTTC
- | - | TRBJ2-6 | TRBV3-1 | CASSRGPTTDVLTF | TGTGCCAGCAGCCGAGGACCCACTACCGACGTCCTGACTTTC